This TCR beta chain was found in a study of regulatory T cells in long-lasting Graves disease (TCRdb year 2021). Study-wide context: To count as having persistent Graves' disease, a patient had to have received antithyroid drug treatment for over 5 years with TSH receptor autoantibodies remaining persistently positive. Persistent Graves' disease patients in the clinical cohort had taken antithyroid drugs for 9 to 11 years on average. TCR sequencing covered about 13 persistent and about 20 newly diagnosed Graves' disease patients, around 33 samples in total. The study was conducted in China and was registered as a clinical trial. Patients with persistent Graves' disease were compared with patients with newly diagnosed Graves' disease using TCR sequencing and RNA sequencing of peripheral blood. Beyond this particular receptor, the publication reports: Persistent disease showed preferential use of TRBV28, TRBJ1-2 and TRBJ2-5, whereas newly diagnosed disease favored TRBV20-1 and TRBJ2-1. The authors acknowledged the small sample size as a limitation that may reduce accuracy. More public clonotypes were shared among persistent patients (around 2,600) than among newly diagnosed patients (966). The study examined only peripheral blood because the primary lesion, thyroid tissue, could not be accessed. Only the TCR beta chain was sequenced and analyzed. Compared with newly diagnosed patients, patients with persistent Graves' disease had lower TCR Shannon entropy and fewer highly expanded clones, which suggests clonal expansion.

The intended sense of this specimen's time point label: persistent/refractory GD, antithyroid drugs over 5 years with positive TRAb. For both TCR sequencing and RNA sequencing, RNA was extracted from PBMCs in TRIzol. The diagnosis of Graves' disease was made according to American Thyroid Association guidelines. The patients came from an endocrinology department in Xi'an, China. From each patient, nine milliliters of peripheral blood was collected into an EDTA anticoagulant tube. Ficoll Paque Plus density gradient separation was used to isolate PBMCs, and no further T cell sorting was performed. An Agilent 2100 Bioanalyzer and agarose gel were used to check RNA quality, while a NanoDrop 2000 measured RNA concentration. CDR1 and CDR2 were assigned from the germline V gene as SNHLY and FYNNEI. Spanning cysteine to phenylalanine, the CDR3 consists of 14 amino acids. Of the read, only the CDR3 DNA is kept; its 42 bases are in frame from base 1.

This clonotype was detected only a few times. The clone's antigen remains unknown. At one end the junction does not follow the germline gene, possibly because of a read error. To prepare the library, multiplex PCR was applied. Sequencing used an Illumina HiSeq 4000. CDR3 regions were amplified by Arm-PCR with iRepertoire HTBI primers to construct TCR beta libraries. Before sequencing, the PCR products underwent gel purification. Concerning the study's data processing: A total of some 60 TRBV and some 15 TRBJ segments were identified across samples and were used for gene usage analysis of CDR3 amino acid clonotypes. COPE and FqMerger were used to merge filtered high-quality paired reads into contigs. BLAST was used to align contigs to the IMGT TRBV, TRBD and TRBJ reference genes, and CDR3 was defined following IMGT. Any clonotype with a frequency above 0.1% was counted as a highly expanded clone. Shannon entropy served as the measure of repertoire diversity, while the Gini coefficient captured V-J evenness. A clonotype was considered public if more than one individual shared it. In-frame beta chains were kept once TCRdb had trimmed the public reads at Q25 with fastp and called clones with MiXCR. Rows matching on CDR3 protein sequence are summarized as one entry with the most common DNA and genes. These V and J calls are TCRdb output, not the study's own analysis. The sample table lists approximately 440,000 distinct CDR3 sequences, about a quarter of them with a count of one. Roughly 30% of the sample lies in the top ten.

This receptor was taken from a female donor with Graves disease. The rearranged segments are TRBV2 and TRBJ1-1; D gene: possibly TRBD1, on 5 matching bases. The sequenced sample was peripheral blood mononuclear cells (PBMCs), obtained when the disease was refractory, from a patient treated with antithyroid drugs. The CDR3 amino acid sequence is: CASSEAWGGNEALF. At the DNA level, the sequence is TGTGCCAGCAGTGAAGCATGGGGGGGGAATGAAGCTCTCTTT.